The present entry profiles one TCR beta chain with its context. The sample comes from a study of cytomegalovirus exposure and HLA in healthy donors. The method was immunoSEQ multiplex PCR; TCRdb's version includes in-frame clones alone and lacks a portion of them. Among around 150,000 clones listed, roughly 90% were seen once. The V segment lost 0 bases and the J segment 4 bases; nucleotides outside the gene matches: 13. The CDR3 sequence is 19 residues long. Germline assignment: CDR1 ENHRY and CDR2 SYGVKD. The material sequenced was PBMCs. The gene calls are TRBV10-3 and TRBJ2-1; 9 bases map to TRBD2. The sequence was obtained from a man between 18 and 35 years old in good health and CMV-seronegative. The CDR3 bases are TGTGCCATCAGTGAGTCTAGCGGGAGCGTTATGGGAATTTACAATGAGCAGTTCTTC. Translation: CAISESSGSVMGIYNEQFF.